This TCR beta chain was documented in a study of T cells after posttransplantation cyclophosphamide (dated by TCRdb to about 2016). With regard to the full study: Using TRB sequencing, the study followed how the T cell repertoire reconstituted after myeloablative bone marrow transplantation in which posttransplantation cyclophosphamide served as GVHD prophylaxis. In 3 patients, up to roughly 3 additional blood samples taken between 2 and 5.2 years after transplant also underwent TRB sequencing, as did pretransplant blood from a handful of patients. Public TRB sequences were queried against a database of over 3,000 sequences associated with responses to pathogens, tumor antigens, self-antigens and alloantigens. Blood from all 30 or so PTCy patients with 1-year posttransplant specimens was subjected to TRB sequencing. Antigen receptor sequencing was done on samples from about 40 PTCy-treated patients and from about 17 related bone marrow donors of those patients. Because TRA and TRB clonality correlated tightly in some 10 samples, the subsequent TCR analyses were limited to TRB only.

Broad study findings and their caveats: Across 35 to 55 patients, TRB clonality was highly associated with recipient CMV seropositivity and CMV reactivation, and diversity in PTCy patients was similar to diversity in CNI/methotrexate controls. The TRB repertoires of T cells infiltrating skin or GI tract showed only limited overlap with the TRB repertoires of T cells in blood. At 1-2 months, donor-recipient similarity was low but rose over the first year, and the later blood repertoires were often dominated by donor CD8+ memory clones.

Genomic DNA was the input for TRB sequencing, which was run either with the immunoSEQ assay at survey resolution or with the hsTCRB kit. Per the original workflow: Initial read processing used immunoSEQ software, and repertoire analyses used the LymphoSeq R package. Clonality was computed as 1 minus normalized Shannon entropy; Gini coefficient was also calculated for each TRB dataset. Phenotypes of unsorted samples were inferred by mapping TRB sequences from sorted subsets of the recipient or donor onto unsorted samples of the same recipient. TCRdb stores this immuneACCESS table with in-frame sequences only. Part of the clones is absent; in the studies checked, under half of the shortfall reflects unresolved V genes, and no reason is known for the rest. V and J calls and clone size follow that table, whereas D and trimming were derived from the DNA. This sample contains about 39,000 clones, none of which is a singleton. 4.5% of the sample goes to the ten largest clones.

Related bone marrow donors provided peripheral blood samples on the day of marrow donation. Mononuclear cells from peripheral blood and bone marrow were separated by Ficoll-Hypaque density centrifugation and then cryopreserved. Trimming removed 6 bases from V and 4 bases from J, leaving 19 bases between the germline ends. Inclusive of the bounding cysteine and phenylalanine, the CDR3 is 16 residues long. Of all the DNA, just the CDR3 is kept, 48 bases in frame from base 1. As encoded in the germline V gene, CDR1 is SGHAT while CDR2 is FQNNGV. This clone was detected ten times or more. Its antigen remains undetermined. Qualities for individual bases were not recorded, and no much larger clone is one base off.

The V and J genes are TRBV11-2 and TRBJ1-3; TRBD1 is perhaps the D gene, given 5 matching bases. This receptor was taken from a woman in her fifties or sixties in good health and a related stem cell transplant donor. Input material: PBMCs. The CDR3 region reads CASRGQGVLVGNTIYF. Here is the DNA: TGTGCCAGCAGAGGGCAGGGTGTTCTCGTGGGAAACACCATATATTTT.